These T cell receptor beta chains were read from a single sample in a study of OX40 agonist ivuxolimab in advanced cancers. Libraries were prepared by immunoSEQ multiplex PCR; TCRdb keeps only in-frame clonotypes and omits some of them. The sample contains some 86,000 clones, roughly 85% of which appear only once. The source was CD4+ or CD8+ T cells sorted from blood, collected in a trial of the OX40 agonist ivuxolimab. These receptors were collected from an adult with an advanced solid tumor such as melanoma, head and neck, liver or kidney cancer. Each CDR3 is given with its conserved first and last residue. Each record gives: D gene, V gene, J gene, clone size, CDR3 protein, CDR3 DNA. A D gene is named only where the DNA matches it firmly. Size values are once, few and many counts, or a class for expanded clones, and some rows have none.

TRBD2	TRBV9	TRBJ2-3	once	CASSVSTAGGDTDTQYF	TGTGCCAGCAGCGTTTCAACCGCGGGAGGAGACACAGATACGCAGTATTTT
TRBD1	TRBV6-6	TRBJ2-1	NA	CASRPGTGAFNEQFF	TGTGCCAGCAGACCCGGGACAGGGGCCTTCAATGAGCAGTTCTTC
NA	TRBV7-9	TRBJ2-5	NA	CASSLRSTEETQYF	TGTGCCAGCAGCTTACGGTCAACCGAAGAGACCCAGTACTTC
NA	TRBV6-5	TRBJ2-2	NA	CASRRYYAPGELFF	TGTGCCAGCAGACGTTACTACGCCCCCGGGGAGCTGTTTTTT
NA	TRBV6-5	TRBJ2-1	NA	CASSPPGSSYNEQFF	TGTGCCAGCAGTCCCCCGGGGAGCTCCTACAATGAGCAGTTCTTC
NA	TRBV9	TRBJ1-1	NA	CASSVHWDTEAFF	TGTGCCAGCAGCGTGCATTGGGACACTGAAGCTTTCTTT
NA	TRBV7-6	TRBJ1-4	NA	CASSLLRGVGEKLFF	TGTGCCAGCAGCTTATTAAGGGGCGTAGGTGAAAAACTGTTTTTT
NA	TRBV10-3	TRBJ1-5	once	CAISETGYSNQPQHF	TGTGCCATCAGTGAGACGGGTTATAGCAATCAGCCCCAGCATTTT
TRBD1	TRBV10-3	TRBJ1-2	NA	CAISENRGQGNGYTF	TGTGCCATCAGTGAGAACAGGGGGCAAGGTAATGGCTACACCTTC
NA	TRBV9	TRBJ2-7	NA	CASSNGMGSYEQYF	TGTGCCAGCAGCAACGGGATGGGCTCCTACGAGCAGTACTTC
NA	TRBV5-4	TRBJ1-2	NA	CASSWDGDGYTF	TGTGCCAGCAGCTGGGATGGTGATGGCTACACCTTC
NA	TRBV7-2	TRBJ2-3	NA	CASSLVSAPDTQYF	TGTGCCAGCAGCTTAGTGTCCGCCCCAGATACGCAGTATTTT
TRBD1	TRBV5-6	TRBJ2-1	NA	CASSTYRGNEQFF	TGTGCCAGCAGCACTTACAGGGGAAATGAGCAGTTCTTC
NA	TRBV5-4	TRBJ2-2	NA	CASSPVRRANTGELFF	TGTGCCAGCAGCCCAGTTCGCCGGGCGAACACCGGGGAGCTGTTTTTT
TRBD1	TRBV5-5	TRBJ1-4	NA	CASSSPGTGPEKLFF	TGTGCCAGCAGCTCCCCCGGGACAGGGCCTGAAAAACTGTTTTTT
TRBD2	TRBV5-6	TRBJ2-3	NA	CASSPDGRGTDTQYF	TGTGCCAGCAGCCCGGACGGGAGGGGCACAGATACGCAGTATTTT
NA	TRBV28	TRBJ2-1	NA	CASSLIKWRGTYNEQFF	TGTGCCAGCAGTTTAATTAAGTGGCGGGGTACCTACAATGAGCAGTTCTTC
NA	TRBV18	TRBJ2-7	NA	CASHLGQSYEQYF	TGTGCCAGCCATTTGGGGCAATCCTACGAGCAGTACTTC
NA	TRBV11-2	TRBJ2-1	NA	CASSLGGSSYNEQFF	TGTGCCAGCAGCTTAGGAGGGTCCTCCTACAATGAGCAGTTCTTC
TRBD2	TRBV4-1	TRBJ2-3	few	CASSQSGLANSLTQYF	TGCGCCAGCAGCCAATCGGGACTAGCGAATTCCCTTACGCAGTATTTT
TRBD2	TRBV30	TRBJ2-1	once	CAWGGTSGSIYNEQFF	TGTGCCTGGGGGGGGACTAGCGGGAGTATATACAATGAGCAGTTCTTC
NA	TRBV5-1	TRBJ2-5	NA	CASSLQETQYF	TGCGCCAGCAGCCTCCAAGAGACCCAGTACTTC
NA	TRBV6-6	TRBJ1-2	NA	CASSYSQGRGEGYTF	TGTGCCAGCAGTTACTCCCAGGGGAGAGGGGAAGGCTACACCTTC
NA	TRBV28	TRBJ1-5	once	CASKWDHNQPQHF	TGTGCCAGCAAATGGGACCACAATCAGCCCCAGCATTTT
TRBD2	TRBV2	TRBJ2-1	NA	CASSLGLAGGINEQFF	TGTGCCAGCAGTCTCGGACTAGCGGGAGGGATTAATGAGCAGTTCTTC
NA	TRBV7-3	TRBJ2-7	NA	CASSPPGPTEQYF	TGTGCCAGCAGCCCGCCGGGACCGACGGAGCAGTACTTC
TRBD1	TRBV2	TRBJ2-7	NA	CASRPRQGAWEQYF	TGTGCCAGCAGACCGAGACAGGGGGCGTGGGAGCAGTACTTC
NA	TRBV5-1	TRBJ1-3	NA	CASSPGESGNTIYF	TGCGCCAGCAGCCCCGGGGAGTCTGGAAACACCATATATTTT
TRBD2	TRBV18	TRBJ2-1	NA	CASLTSGIYNEQFF	TGTGCCAGCCTGACTAGCGGGATATACAATGAGCAGTTCTTC
NA	TRBV19	TRBJ2-3	NA	CASSIEGSGGDTQYF	TGTGCCAGTAGTATAGAGGGAAGTGGAGGGGATACGCAGTATTTT
NA	TRBV9	TRBJ1-5	NA	CASSSRGDQPQHF	TGTGCCAGCAGCTCCAGGGGTGATCAGCCCCAGCATTTT
NA	TRBV30	TRBJ2-1	NA	CAWSGGPIEQFF	TGTGCCTGGAGCGGGGGGCCCATTGAGCAGTTCTTC
NA	TRBV18	TRBJ2-5	NA	CASSPAAGEETQYF	TGTGCCAGCTCCCCCGCGGCAGGGGAAGAGACCCAGTACTTC
NA	TRBV29-1	TRBJ2-1	few	CSLNRQARYNEQFF	TGCAGCTTGAACCGACAGGCACGATACAATGAGCAGTTCTTC
NA	TRBV19	TRBJ1-1	NA	CASSIYKAGDTEAFF	TGTGCCAGTAGTATATATAAGGCGGGGGACACTGAAGCTTTCTTT
TRBD2	TRBV5-8	TRBJ2-1	NA	CASSLGLAGAPHPLF	TGTGCCAGCAGCTTGGGGCTAGCGGGGGCCCCCCACCCCCTCTTC
TRBD1	TRBV7-9	TRBJ2-1	NA	CAVPWGQVYNEQFF	TGTGCCGTACCATGGGGACAGGTCTACAATGAGCAGTTCTTC
NA	TRBV6-1	TRBJ1-1	NA	CASSSRDPYEAFF	TGTGCCAGCAGCAGCCGGGACCCCTATGAAGCTTTCTTT
TRBD1	TRBV11-3	TRBJ2-5	NA	CASSAGQGQETQYF	TGTGCCAGCAGCGCGGGACAGGGGCAGGAGACCCAGTACTTC
NA	TRBV6-1	TRBJ2-2	NA	CASSELWGSTGELFF	TGTGCCAGCAGTGAATTGTGGGGGAGCACCGGGGAGCTGTTTTTT
TRBD1	TRBV5-4	TRBJ2-5	once	CASSPPGGPVGSGGQETQYF	TGTGCCAGCAGCCCCCCAGGGGGCCCGGTGGGGAGCGGAGGACAAGAGACCCAGTACTTC
NA	TRBV5-6	TRBJ2-5	NA	CASSLYGTYETQYF	TGTGCCAGCAGCTTATATGGTACTTACGAGACCCAGTACTTC
TRBD2	TRBV7-2	TRBJ2-1	NA	CASSSSGGPLEQFF	TGTGCCAGCAGTTCTAGCGGGGGGCCACTTGAGCAGTTCTTC
NA	TRBV5-5	TRBJ2-7	NA	CASSLALARITYEQYF	TGTGCCAGCAGCTTGGCCCTAGCCCGGATAACCTACGAGCAGTACTTC
TRBD2	TRBV4-1	TRBJ2-1	once	CASSQAGRLAGGSEQFF	TGCGCCAGCAGCCAAGCGGGCCGGCTAGCGGGGGGCAGTGAGCAGTTCTTC
TRBD1	TRBV2	TRBJ1-3	NA	CASSETGASGNTIYF	TGTGCCAGCAGTGAAACAGGGGCCTCTGGAAACACCATATATTTT
NA	TRBV19	TRBJ2-7	NA	CASRDPLGEQYF	TGTGCCAGTAGGGACCCCTTGGGCGAGCAGTACTTC
NA	TRBV5-1	TRBJ2-7	NA	CASSPAAAPVYYEQYF	TGCGCCAGCAGCCCGGCCGCGGCCCCGGTCTACTACGAGCAGTACTTC
TRBD2	TRBV30	TRBJ2-7	NA	CAWSSTGLGIYEQYF	TGTGCCTGGAGTTCCACGGGACTAGGGATCTACGAGCAGTACTTC
TRBD2	TRBV29-1	TRBJ2-7	NA	CSAGRGSGNAQYF	TGCAGCGCCGGGCGGGGAAGCGGGAACGCGCAGTACTTC
TRBD2	TRBV19	TRBJ2-1	NA	CASSMRTSGYNEQFF	TGTGCCAGTAGTATGAGGACTAGCGGGTACAATGAGCAGTTCTTC
NA	TRBV18	TRBJ1-4	NA	CASSLAQGIGEKLFF	TGTGCCAGCTCACTAGCCCAGGGGATTGGTGAAAAACTGTTTTTT
NA	TRBV6-1	TRBJ2-5	NA	CASIWSPLTQETQYF	TGTGCCAGCATATGGAGTCCGCTAACTCAAGAGACCCAGTACTTC
TRBD1	TRBV18	TRBJ1-1	NA	CASSSQGAPIAEAFF	TGTGCCAGCTCATCACAGGGGGCGCCGATCGCTGAAGCTTTCTTT
NA	TRBV6-5	TRBJ2-7	NA	CASTNLGSYEQYF	TGTGCCAGCACCAATCTAGGCTCCTACGAGCAGTACTTC
TRBD1	TRBV18	TRBJ1-4	NA	CASSPGQGAVTNEKLFF	TGTGCCAGCTCACCCGGACAGGGGGCAGTAACTAATGAAAAACTGTTTTTT
NA	TRBV7-8	TRBJ2-3	NA	CASSLGRRTDTQYF	TGTGCCAGCAGCCTAGGACGGAGGACAGATACGCAGTATTTT
NA	TRBV5-6	TRBJ2-7	NA	CASSFWESGSEQYF	TGTGCCAGCAGCTTTTGGGAGTCAGGCTCCGAGCAGTACTTC